This TCR beta chain appears in the sequencing data of a study of cytomegalovirus exposure and HLA in healthy donors. Across the study: The study's early data release held roughly 91 million unique TCRs from HLA-typed donors.

This CDR3 has 16 residues. Per the germline V gene, CDR1 is SGHAT and CDR2 is FQDESV (reference sequence). V shed 2 bases and J shed 4 bases, with 17 bases lying between them. PCR was performed using 60 Vbeta and 13 Jbeta primers. Clones were read by immunoSEQ multiplex PCR, and TCRdb kept only the in-frame ones, dropping some. The data include about 130,000 clones; the top ten clones carry 2% to 2.5%. The rearrangement uses TRBV11-1 and TRBJ2-5; D perhaps matches TRBD1 (6 bases). The TCR comes from a man in his forties in good health and CMV-seronegative. Source material: PBMCs. The CDR3 nucleotides read TGTGCCAGCAGCTTACTAGGTCGGCAGGGGAGAGAGACCCAGTACTTC. Encoded protein: CASSLLGRQGRETQYF.